This TCR beta chain was sequenced in a study of cytomegalovirus exposure and HLA in healthy donors. Study in general: About 85 million unique TCRs from HLA-typed donors were held in an early release of data.

The study ran its PCR with 60 Vbeta and 13 Jbeta primers. Study processing details: Unique TCR beta chains numbered approximately 80 million in a later analysis, with around 10 million shared. Method: immunoSEQ multiplex PCR; TCRdb's copy keeps in-frame clones and lacks some. D and trimming were read from the DNA, whereas the V and J calls and clone size are those reported in that table. Here the sample spans roughly 100,000 clones, roughly 82% being singletons. On this clone: What it recognizes is unknown.

The V gene's germline CDR1 is MNHNY and CDR2 SVGAGI (reference sequence). The CDR3 loop spans 16 amino acids. Trimming removed 5 bases at V and 0 bases at J, with 15 bases between. Study-wide findings and caveats: The presence/absence work took it that sequencing depth was about the same across donors. What TCR beta sequences reportedly achieved was accurate prediction of HLA-A and HLA-B alleles in most subjects.

This chain joins TRBV6-6 and TRBJ2-3; D may be TRBD2 (6 bases). This clonotype was sampled from a man aged 50 or older in good health and CMV-seronegative. The sequenced material came from PBMCs. In DNA, the CDR3 is TGTGCCAGCAGTATACCGGGGGTAAGGAGCACAGATACGCAGTATTTT. This gives the protein CASSIPGVRSTDTQYF.